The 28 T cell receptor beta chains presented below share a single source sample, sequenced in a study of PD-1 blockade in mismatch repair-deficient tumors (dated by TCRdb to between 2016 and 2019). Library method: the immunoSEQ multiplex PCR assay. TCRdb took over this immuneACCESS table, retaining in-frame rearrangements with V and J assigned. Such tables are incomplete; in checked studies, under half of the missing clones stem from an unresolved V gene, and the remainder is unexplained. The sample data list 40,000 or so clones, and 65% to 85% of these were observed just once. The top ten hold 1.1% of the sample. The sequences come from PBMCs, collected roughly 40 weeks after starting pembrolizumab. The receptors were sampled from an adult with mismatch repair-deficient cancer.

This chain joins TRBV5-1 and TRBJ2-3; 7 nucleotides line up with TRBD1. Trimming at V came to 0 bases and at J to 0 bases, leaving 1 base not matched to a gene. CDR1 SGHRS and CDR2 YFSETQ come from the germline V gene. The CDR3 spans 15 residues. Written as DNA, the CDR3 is TGCGCCAGCAGCTTGGCCAGGGGGAGCACAGATACGCAGTATTTT. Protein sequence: CASSLARGSTDTQYF. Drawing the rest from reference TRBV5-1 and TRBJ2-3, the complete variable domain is KAGVTQTPRYLIKTRGQQVTLSCSPISGHRSVSWYQQTPGQGLQFLFEYFSETQRNKGNFPGRFSGRQFSNSRSEMNVSTLELGDSALYLCASSLARGSTDTQYFGPGTRLTVL.

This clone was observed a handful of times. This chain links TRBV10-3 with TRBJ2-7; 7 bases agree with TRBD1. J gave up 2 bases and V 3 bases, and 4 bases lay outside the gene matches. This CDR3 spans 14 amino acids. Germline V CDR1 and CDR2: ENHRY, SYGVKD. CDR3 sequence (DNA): TGTGCCATCAGTGAATCCCAGGGGGCCTACGAGCAGTACTTC. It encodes CAISESQGAYEQYF.

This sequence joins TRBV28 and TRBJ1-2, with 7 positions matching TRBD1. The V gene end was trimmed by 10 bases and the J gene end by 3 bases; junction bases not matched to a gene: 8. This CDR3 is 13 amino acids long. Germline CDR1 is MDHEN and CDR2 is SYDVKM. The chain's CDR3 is CATLDRSYYGYTF. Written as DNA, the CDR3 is TGTGCCACCCTGGACAGGAGCTACTATGGCTACACCTTC.

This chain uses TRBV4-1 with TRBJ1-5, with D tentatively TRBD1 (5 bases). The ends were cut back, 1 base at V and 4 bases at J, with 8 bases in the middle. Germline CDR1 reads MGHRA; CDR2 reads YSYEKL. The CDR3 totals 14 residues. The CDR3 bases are TGCGCCAGCAGCCAAGGACAGACAAATCAGCCCCAGCATTTT. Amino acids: CASSQGQTNQPQHF.

This chain's CDR3 is CSVEMESRGPQHF. The CDR3 DNA sequence: TGCAGCGTTGAGATGGAGTCGCGGGGGCCCCAGCATTTT. The chain combines TRBV29-1 with TRBJ1-5; no firm D call. Trimming pared 3 bases from V and 9 bases from J, leaving 15 bases between. This CDR3 is built from 13 residues. Germline assignment: CDR1 SQVTM and CDR2 ANQGSEA.

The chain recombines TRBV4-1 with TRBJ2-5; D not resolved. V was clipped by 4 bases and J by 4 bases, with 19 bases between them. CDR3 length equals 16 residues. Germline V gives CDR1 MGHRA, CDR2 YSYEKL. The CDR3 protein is CASSRRHSVLGETQYF. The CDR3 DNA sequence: TGCGCCAGCAGCCGTCGACATTCCGTCCTGGGAGAGACCCAGTACTTC.

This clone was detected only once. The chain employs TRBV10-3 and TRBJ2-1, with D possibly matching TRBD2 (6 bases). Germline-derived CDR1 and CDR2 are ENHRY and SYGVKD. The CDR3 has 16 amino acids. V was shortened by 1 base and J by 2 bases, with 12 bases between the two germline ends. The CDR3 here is CAISELPAGTYNEQFF. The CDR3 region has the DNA TGTGCCATCAGTGAGTTACCCGCGGGGACCTACAATGAGCAGTTCTTC.

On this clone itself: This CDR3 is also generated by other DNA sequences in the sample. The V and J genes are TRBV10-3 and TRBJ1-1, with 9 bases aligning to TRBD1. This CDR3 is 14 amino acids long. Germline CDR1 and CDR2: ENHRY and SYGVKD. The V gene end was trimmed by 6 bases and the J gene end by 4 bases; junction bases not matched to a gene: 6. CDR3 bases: TGTGCCATCAGCGCTACAGGGGGCGGCACTGAAGCTTTCTTT. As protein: CAISATGGGTEAFF.

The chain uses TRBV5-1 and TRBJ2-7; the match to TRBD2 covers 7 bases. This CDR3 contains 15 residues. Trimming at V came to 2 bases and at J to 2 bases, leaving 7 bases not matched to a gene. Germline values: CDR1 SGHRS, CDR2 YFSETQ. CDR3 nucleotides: TGCGCCAGCAGCTTCTCTGGGGGAGGGACCTACGAGCAGTACTTC. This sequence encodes CASSFSGGGTYEQYF.

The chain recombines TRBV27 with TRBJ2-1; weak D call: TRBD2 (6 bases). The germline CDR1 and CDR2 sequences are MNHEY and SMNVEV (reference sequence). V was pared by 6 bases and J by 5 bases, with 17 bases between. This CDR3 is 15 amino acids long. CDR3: CASRRETGTHNEQFF. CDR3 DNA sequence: TGTGCCAGCAGAAGAGAAACCGGGACTCACAATGAGCAGTTCTTC.

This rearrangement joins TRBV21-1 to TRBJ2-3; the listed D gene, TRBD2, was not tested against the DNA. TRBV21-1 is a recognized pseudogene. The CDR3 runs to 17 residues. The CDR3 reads CASSTWRDSPDTDTQYF. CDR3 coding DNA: TGTGCCAGCAGCACCTGGAGGGACTCCCCCGACACAGATACGCAGTATTTT.

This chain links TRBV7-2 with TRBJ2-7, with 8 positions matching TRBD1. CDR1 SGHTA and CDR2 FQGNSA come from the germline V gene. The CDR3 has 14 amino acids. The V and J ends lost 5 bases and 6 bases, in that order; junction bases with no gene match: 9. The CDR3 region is CASSLRQGSGEQYF. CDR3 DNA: TGTGCCAGCAGCCTACGACAGGGGAGCGGCGAGCAGTACTTC.

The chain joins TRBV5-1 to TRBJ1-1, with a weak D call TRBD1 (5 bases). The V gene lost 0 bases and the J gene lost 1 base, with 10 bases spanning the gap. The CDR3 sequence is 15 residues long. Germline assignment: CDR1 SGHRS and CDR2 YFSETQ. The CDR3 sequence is CASSLGQIKNTEAFF. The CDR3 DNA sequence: TGCGCCAGCAGCTTGGGACAGATCAAGAACACTGAAGCTTTCTTT.

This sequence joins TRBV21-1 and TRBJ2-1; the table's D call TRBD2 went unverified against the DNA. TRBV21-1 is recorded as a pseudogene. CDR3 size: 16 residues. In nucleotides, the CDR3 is TGTGCCAGCAGCAAAGAAGTTTGCGGGGCCTACAATGAGCAGTTCTTC. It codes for CASSKEVCGAYNEQFF.

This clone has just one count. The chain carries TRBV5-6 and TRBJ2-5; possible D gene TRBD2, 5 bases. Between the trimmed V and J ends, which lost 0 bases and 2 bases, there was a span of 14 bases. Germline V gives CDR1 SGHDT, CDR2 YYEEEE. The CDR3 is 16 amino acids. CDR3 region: CASSLALASGQETQYF. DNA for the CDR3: TGTGCCAGCAGCTTGGCATTAGCGTCGGGTCAAGAGACCCAGTACTTC.

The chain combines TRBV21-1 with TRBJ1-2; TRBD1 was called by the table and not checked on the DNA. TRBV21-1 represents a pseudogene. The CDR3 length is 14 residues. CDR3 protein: CASSKAGAGYGYTF. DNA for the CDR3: TGTGCCAGCAGCAAAGCGGGGGCAGGCTATGGCTACACCTTC.

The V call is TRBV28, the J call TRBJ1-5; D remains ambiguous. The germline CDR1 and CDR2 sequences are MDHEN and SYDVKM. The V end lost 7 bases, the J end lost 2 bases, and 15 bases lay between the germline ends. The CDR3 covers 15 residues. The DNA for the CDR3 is TGTGCCAGCACCCCCCCGCGCGGGGGCAATCAGCCCCAGCATTTT. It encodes CASTPPRGGNQPQHF. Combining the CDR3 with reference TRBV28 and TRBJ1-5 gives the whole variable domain DVKVTQSSRYLVKRTGEKVFLECVQDMDHENMFWYRQDPGLGLRLIYFSYDVKMKEKGDIPEGYSVSREKKERFSLILESASTNQTSMYLCASTPPRGGNQPQHFGDGTRLSIL.

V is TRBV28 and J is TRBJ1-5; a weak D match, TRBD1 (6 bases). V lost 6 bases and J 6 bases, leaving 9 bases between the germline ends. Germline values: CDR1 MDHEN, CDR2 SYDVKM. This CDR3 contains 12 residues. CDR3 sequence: CASSGQIQPQHF. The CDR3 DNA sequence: TGTGCCAGCAGCGGACAGATTCAGCCCCAGCATTTT.

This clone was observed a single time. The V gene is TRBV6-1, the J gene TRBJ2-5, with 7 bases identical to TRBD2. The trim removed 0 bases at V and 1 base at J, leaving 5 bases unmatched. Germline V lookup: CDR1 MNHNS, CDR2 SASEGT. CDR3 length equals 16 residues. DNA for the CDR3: TGTGCCAGCAGTGAAGCGGGAGGGGTGTCCCAAGAGACCCAGTACTTC. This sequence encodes CASSEAGGVSQETQYF.

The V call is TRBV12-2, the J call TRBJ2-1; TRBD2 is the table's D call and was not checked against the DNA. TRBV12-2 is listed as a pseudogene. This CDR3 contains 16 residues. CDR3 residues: CASRRLAGGGYNEQFF. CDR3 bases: TGTGCAAGTCGTCGACTAGCGGGAGGGGGCTACAATGAGCAGTTCTTC.

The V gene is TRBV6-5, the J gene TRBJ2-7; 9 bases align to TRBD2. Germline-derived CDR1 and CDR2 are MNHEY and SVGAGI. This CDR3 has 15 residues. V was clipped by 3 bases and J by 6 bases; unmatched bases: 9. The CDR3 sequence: CASSYWISGSREQYF. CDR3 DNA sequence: TGTGCCAGCAGTTATTGGATTAGCGGGAGTCGCGAGCAGTACTTC.

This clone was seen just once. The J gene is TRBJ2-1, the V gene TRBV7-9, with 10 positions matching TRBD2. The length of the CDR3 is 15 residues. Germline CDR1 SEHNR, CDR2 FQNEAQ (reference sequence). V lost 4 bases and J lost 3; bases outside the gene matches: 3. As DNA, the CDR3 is TGTGCCAGCAGCTCTAGCGGGAGTCTCTACAATGAGCAGTTCTTC. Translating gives CASSSSGSLYNEQFF.

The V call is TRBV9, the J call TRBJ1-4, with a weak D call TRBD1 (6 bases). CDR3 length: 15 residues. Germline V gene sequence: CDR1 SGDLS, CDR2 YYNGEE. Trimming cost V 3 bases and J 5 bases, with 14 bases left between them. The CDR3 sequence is CASSDGQYVNEKLFF. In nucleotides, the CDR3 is TGTGCCAGCAGCGACGGACAGTACGTGAATGAAAAACTGTTTTTT.

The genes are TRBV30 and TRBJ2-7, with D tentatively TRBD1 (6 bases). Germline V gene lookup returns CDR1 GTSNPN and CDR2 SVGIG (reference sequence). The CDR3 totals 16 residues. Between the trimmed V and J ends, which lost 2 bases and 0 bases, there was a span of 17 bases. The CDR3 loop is CAWSTEGHRSSYEQYF. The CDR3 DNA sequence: TGTGCCTGGAGTACCGAGGGACACCGGAGCTCCTACGAGCAGTACTTC.

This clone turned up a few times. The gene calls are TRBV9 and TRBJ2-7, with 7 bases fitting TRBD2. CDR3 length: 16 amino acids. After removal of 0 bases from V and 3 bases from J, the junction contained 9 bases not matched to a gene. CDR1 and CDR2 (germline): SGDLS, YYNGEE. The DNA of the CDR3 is TGTGCCAGCAGCGTAGCTCCGGCTAGCGGCCTCTACGAGCAGTACTTC. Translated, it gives CASSVAPASGLYEQYF.

This CDR3 is CASSLAPRGGEAFF. CDR3 nucleotides: TGTGCCAGCAGCTTAGCGCCCCGGGGGGGAGAAGCTTTCTTT. The chain links TRBV7-6 to TRBJ1-1, with D perhaps matching TRBD1 (5 bases). This CDR3 spans 14 amino acids. Looked up from germline, CDR1 is SGHVS and CDR2 is FNYEAQ. Trimming stripped 0 bases from V and 8 bases from J, with 13 bases between.

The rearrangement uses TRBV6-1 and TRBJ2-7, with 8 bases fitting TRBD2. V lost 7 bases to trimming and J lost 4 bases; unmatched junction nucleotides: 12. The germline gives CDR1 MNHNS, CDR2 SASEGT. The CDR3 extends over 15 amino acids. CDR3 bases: TGTGCCAGCACCCGCCGGGCGGGGGGTAGGTACGAGCAGTACTTC. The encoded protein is CASTRRAGGRYEQYF.

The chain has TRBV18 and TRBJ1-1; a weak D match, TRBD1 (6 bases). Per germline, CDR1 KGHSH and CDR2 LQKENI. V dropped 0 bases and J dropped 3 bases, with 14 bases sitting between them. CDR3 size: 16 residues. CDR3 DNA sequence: TGTGCCAGCTCACCACCGGGGGGGGCGGCCTACACTGAAGCTTTCTTT. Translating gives CASSPPGGAAYTEAFF.